These 25 T cell receptor beta chains originate from one sample sequenced in a study of blood T cell repertoires in COVID-19. Profiling relied on immunoSEQ multiplex PCR, and the TCRdb table lists in-frame clones only, not all of them. Found here are 200,000 or so clones, 84% of them singletons; the top ten hold around 3.1%. The source material was peripheral blood. The receptors were sampled from a woman under 40 who had recovered from COVID-19.

This rearrangement joins TRBV19 to TRBJ2-3; no reliable D call. CDR3 length: 11 amino acids. V lost 7 bases and J 9 bases, leaving 11 bases between the germline ends. Germline assignment: CDR1 LNHDA and CDR2 SQIVND (reference sequence). This CDR3 is CASMAASTQYF. Here the CDR3 DNA reads TGTGCCAGTATGGCCGCCTCGACGCAGTATTTT.

The V and J genes are TRBV19 and TRBJ1-3; TRBD1 might be the D (6 bases). The V gene's germline CDR1 is LNHDA and CDR2 SQIVND (reference sequence). V shed 4 bases and J shed 0 bases, with 16 bases lying between them. There are 17 residues in the CDR3. The CDR3 here is CASSTSFAGASGNTIYF. CDR3 in DNA: TGTGCCAGTAGTACAAGCTTCGCAGGGGCCTCTGGAAACACCATATATTTT.

The V gene is TRBV7-9, the J gene TRBJ1-1; 10 bases are shared with TRBD1. The germline CDR1 and CDR2 sequences are SEHNR and FQNEAQ (reference sequence). The CDR3 length is 12 residues. V lost 11 bases, J lost 10 bases, and 10 bases stayed unmatched. CDR3 sequence: CAVHRDRGSAFF. DNA of the CDR3: TGTGCCGTTCACCGGGACAGGGGATCAGCTTTCTTT.

CDR3 in DNA: TGTGCCAGCAGCGTGGGCGATTGGGCTAATGAGCAGTTCTTC. This encodes CASSVGDWANEQFF. V gene TRBV9 combines with J gene TRBJ2-1, with unresolved D. CDR1 and CDR2 from the germline V gene are SGDLS and YYNGEE. Trimming removed 2 bases at V and 7 bases at J, with 13 bases between. The CDR3 is made up of 14 amino acids. The full variable domain, completed using reference TRBV9 and TRBJ2-1, is DSGVTQTPKHLITATGQRVTLRCSPRSGDLSVYWYQQSLDQGLQFLIQYYNGEERAKGNILERFSAQQFPDLHSELNLSSLELGDSALYFCASSVGDWANEQFFGPGTRLTVL.

The V and J genes are TRBV11-2 and TRBJ2-7; D call uncertain. V was trimmed by 2 bases and J by 5 bases, leaving 7 bases between them. Germline V lookup: CDR1 SGHAT, CDR2 FQNNGV. This CDR3 contains 12 residues. Written as DNA, the CDR3 is TGTGCCAGCAGCTTAAAACAAAACGAGCAGTACTTC. It specifies CASSLKQNEQYF.

CDR3 coding DNA: TGTGCCACCAATCGAGGAGGGGCTAACTATGGCTACACCTTC. Residues: CATNRGGANYGYTF. This chain connects TRBV24-1 to TRBJ1-2, with D maybe TRBD1 (5 bases). CDR1 and CDR2 from the germline V gene are KGHDR and SFDVKD. Trimming cost V 8 bases and J 0 bases, with 12 bases left between them. This CDR3 region has 14 residues.

The chain carries TRBV7-9 and TRBJ1-5; D gene uncertain. V was trimmed by 1 base and J by 9 bases, leaving 7 bases between them. This CDR3 is 12 amino acids long. Germline V gives CDR1 SEHNR, CDR2 FQNEAQ (reference sequence). The CDR3 here is CASSLGEGPQHF. The CDR3, as DNA: TGTGCCAGCAGCTTAGGGGAGGGGCCCCAGCATTTT.

The chain's CDR3 is CASSQPQTGTTNYGYTF. The CDR3 nucleotides read TGCGCCAGCAGCCAACCCCAGACAGGAACTACTAACTATGGCTACACCTTC. The genes are TRBV5-1 and TRBJ1-2; a possible D gene is TRBD1 (6 bases). The germline V gene has CDR1 SGHRS and CDR2 YFSETQ. Trimming left V 4 bases short and J 0 bases short, with 19 bases between. This CDR3 has 17 amino acids.

The chain joins TRBV6-1 to TRBJ2-4; a weak D match, TRBD1 (6 bases). The CDR3 runs to 16 residues. V was clipped by 4 bases and J by 7 bases, with 20 bases between them. Germline V gives CDR1 MNHNS, CDR2 SASEGT. The DNA for the CDR3 is TGTGCCAGCAGTGTTCCAAGACAGGCCATTTCGAACATTCAGTACTTC. Translation: CASSVPRQAISNIQYF.

The V and J genes are TRBV3-1 (or the pseudogene TRBV3-2) and TRBJ2-7, with 8 bases matching TRBD1. This CDR3 is 14 amino acids long. J was trimmed by 5 bases and V by 3 bases; bases with no gene match: 6. The germline V gene has CDR1 LGHDT and CDR2 YNNKEL (reference sequence). CDR3: CASSHWDRPDEQYF. In DNA form, the CDR3 reads TGTGCCAGCAGCCACTGGGACAGGCCGGACGAGCAGTACTTC.

The chain uses TRBV7-3 and TRBJ2-3; TRBD1 agrees at 9 bases. With V trimmed by 5 bases and J by 3 bases, 6 bases remained unmatched. The CDR3 is 15 residues long. CDR1 is SGHTA, CDR2 FQGTGA, per germline. The CDR3 DNA reads TGTGCCAGCAGCCCCCCCGGGACAGGGACAGATACGCAGTATTTT. It yields the protein CASSPPGTGTDTQYF.

The chain is built from TRBV5-1 and TRBJ2-7; a possible D gene is TRBD1 (5 bases). CDR3 length: 13 residues. The ends were cut back, 3 bases at V and 1 base at J, with 8 bases in the middle. Germline V gene lookup returns CDR1 SGHRS and CDR2 YFSETQ. CDR3 protein: CASSSQESYEQYF. CDR3 nucleotides: TGCGCCAGCAGCTCACAGGAGTCCTACGAGCAGTACTTC.

The chain recombines TRBV5-5 with TRBJ2-3; 13 positions match TRBD2. Germline values: CDR1 SGHKS, CDR2 YYEKEE (reference sequence). The CDR3 consists of 16 residues. J was trimmed by 1 base and V by 6 bases; bases with no gene match: 5. DNA for the CDR3: TGTGCCAGCATACTAGCGGGAGGGGGTGGCACAGATACGCAGTATTTT. It is translated as CASILAGGGGTDTQYF.

The chain employs TRBV5-1 and TRBJ1-6; possibly TRBD1 for D (5 bases). Germline V gene data show CDR1 as SGHRS and CDR2 as YFSETQ. This CDR3 comprises 16 residues. V gave up 2 bases and J gave up 5 bases, with 14 bases separating them. CDR3: CASSLNTGANNSPLHF. In DNA form, the CDR3 reads TGCGCCAGCAGCTTAAATACAGGAGCCAATAATTCACCCCTCCACTTT.

This chain joins TRBV5-4 and TRBJ2-7; 11 bases are shared with TRBD1. In germline, CDR1 is SGHNT, CDR2 YYREEE (reference sequence). The CDR3 totals 15 residues. V shed 0 bases and J 5 bases; nucleotides not matched to a gene: 4. DNA of the CDR3: TGTGCCAGCAGCTTGGGGGGACAGGGGGGCCACGAGCAGTACTTC. This codes for CASSLGGQGGHEQYF.

The V gene is TRBV28, the J gene TRBJ2-6; D unresolved. Germline V gene sequence: CDR1 MDHEN, CDR2 SYDVKM. Trimming took 6 bases from V and 1 from J, leaving 7 bases between them. This CDR3 spans 14 amino acids. CDR3 amino acids: CASSSGSGANVLTF. The DNA for the CDR3 is TGTGCCAGCAGCTCAGGATCTGGGGCCAACGTCCTGACTTTC.

The chain has TRBV24-1 and TRBJ2-1, with 7 bases fitting TRBD1. Germline V lookup: CDR1 KGHDR, CDR2 SFDVKD. J gave up 7 bases and V 4 bases, and 9 bases lay outside the gene matches. CDR3 length: 15 amino acids. CDR3 nucleotides: TGTGCCACCAGTGAAGTTACCTACAGGGGAAATGAGCAGTTCTTC. It is translated as CATSEVTYRGNEQFF.

The chain recombines TRBV10-2 with TRBJ1-6; no clear D gene. Trimming removed 5 bases at V and 9 bases at J, with 14 bases between. Germline values: CDR1 WSHSY, CDR2 SAAADI. The length of the CDR3 is 14 residues. In DNA form, the CDR3 reads TGCGCCAGCAGTCCGGAACCAGGTAGTTCACCCCTCCACTTT. Translation gives CASSPEPGSSPLHF.

This chain's CDR3 is CASNRPTYSGNTIYF. Written as DNA, the CDR3 is TGTGCCAGCAATCGGCCGACTTACTCTGGAAACACCATATATTTT. This rearrangement joins TRBV28 to TRBJ1-3; unclear D gene. The CDR3 length is 15 residues. Germline V gives CDR1 MDHEN, CDR2 SYDVKM. V lost 7 bases to trimming and J lost 0 bases, with 13 bases between them.

The V gene is TRBV5-1, the J gene TRBJ1-4; 7 positions agree with TRBD1. Germline V CDR1 and CDR2: SGHRS, YFSETQ. CDR3 length: 14 amino acids. The V gene end was trimmed by 0 bases and the J gene end by 8 bases; junction bases not matched to a gene: 4. The CDR3 DNA is TGCGCCAGCAGCTTGGAAACAGGGGTGGAAAAACTGTTTTTT. This codes for CASSLETGVEKLFF.

V is TRBV11-2 and J is TRBJ1-1, with 9 bases matching TRBD1. Per germline, CDR1 SGHAT and CDR2 FQNNGV. The CDR3 is made up of 15 amino acids. J lost 1 base, V lost 4 bases, and 4 bases had no gene match. CDR3 residues: CASSWPGQGNTEAFF. The CDR3 nucleotides read TGTGCCAGCAGCTGGCCGGGACAGGGGAACACTGAAGCTTTCTTT. Supplemented by reference TRBV11-2 and TRBJ1-1, the full variable domain reads EAGVAQSPRYKIIEKRQSVAFWCNPISGHATLYWYQQILGQGPKLLIQFQNNGVVDDSQLPKDRFSAERLKGVDSTLKIQPAKLEDSAVYLCASSWPGQGNTEAFFGQGTRLTVV.

The chain carries TRBV28 and TRBJ2-7, with D hard to call. The CDR3 contains 11 residues. V was cut by 6 bases and J by 6 bases, with 9 bases left in between. CDR1 and CDR2 (germline): MDHEN, SYDVKM. This chain's CDR3 is CASSTASEQYF. In DNA, the CDR3 is TGTGCCAGCAGCACTGCTTCCGAGCAGTACTTC.

The rearrangement uses TRBV29-1 and TRBJ2-1, with D maybe TRBD2 (6 bases). Germline assignment: CDR1 SQVTM and CDR2 ANQGSEA. V was clipped by 4 bases and J by 12 bases, with 22 bases between them. The CDR3 runs to 14 residues. The chain's CDR3 is CSVGTFRGIQMQFF. CDR3 in DNA: TGCAGCGTTGGGACTTTTCGCGGGATTCAAATGCAGTTCTTC.

This clone was recorded at least ten times. Distinct nucleotide sequences in the sample also encode this CDR3. The chain has TRBV27 and TRBJ2-3, with TRBD1 as a possible D gene (6 bases). V was clipped by 5 bases and J by 0 bases, with 9 bases between them. The germline gives CDR1 MNHEY, CDR2 SMNVEV (reference sequence). This CDR3 region has 14 residues. CDR3 amino acids: CASSRQDSTDTQYF. DNA for the CDR3: TGTGCCAGCAGTAGACAGGATAGCACAGATACGCAGTATTTT.

The J gene is TRBJ2-5, the V gene TRBV2; 10 bases are a match to TRBD2. V lost 1 base and J lost 5; bases outside the gene matches: 7. The CDR3 has 16 amino acids. The germline CDR1 and CDR2 sequences are SNHLY and FYNNEI. The CDR3 region has the DNA TGTGCCAGCAGTGAAGGGGCTAGCGGGAGTATGGAGACCCAGTACTTC. Protein: CASSEGASGSMETQYF.